This T cell receptor beta chain stems from a study of T cell responses to AZD1222 COVID-19 vaccine. Study overall: Both about-4-week and about-12-week second-dose recipients were combined. Study-level results: The donors showed a predominance of white British ancestry and of females, with possible underestimation of clonal diversity. Unmutated variant regions reportedly attract nearly half of all spike-specific TCRs. Following two doses of AZD1222, Spike-specific TCR breadth and depth rose.

The sample holds one count of this clone. Its antigen is undetermined. Germline CDR1 LGHNT, CDR2 FRNRAP. This CDR3 is 12 amino acids long. Trimming removed 5 bases from V and 7 bases from J, with 9 bases in between. Assay used: immunoSEQ multiplex PCR; TCRdb lists only in-frame clones, some missing. The table has tens of thousands of clones, about nine tenths seen once. J is TRBJ1-5 and V is TRBV12-5, with D uncertain. The sample was peripheral blood, taken on day 0 of AZD1222 vaccination. The sequence was obtained from an adult in good health. This chain's CDR3 is CASGPEGQPQHF. DNA for the CDR3: TGTGCTAGTGGTCCCGAAGGGCAGCCCCAGCATTTT. The whole variable domain, remainder taken from reference TRBV12-5 and TRBJ1-5, is DARVTQTPRHKVTEMGQEVTMRCQPILGHNTVFWYRQTMMQGLELLAYFRNRAPLDDSGMPKDRFSAEMPDATLATLKIQPSEPRDSAVYFCASGPEGQPQHFGDGTRLSIL.